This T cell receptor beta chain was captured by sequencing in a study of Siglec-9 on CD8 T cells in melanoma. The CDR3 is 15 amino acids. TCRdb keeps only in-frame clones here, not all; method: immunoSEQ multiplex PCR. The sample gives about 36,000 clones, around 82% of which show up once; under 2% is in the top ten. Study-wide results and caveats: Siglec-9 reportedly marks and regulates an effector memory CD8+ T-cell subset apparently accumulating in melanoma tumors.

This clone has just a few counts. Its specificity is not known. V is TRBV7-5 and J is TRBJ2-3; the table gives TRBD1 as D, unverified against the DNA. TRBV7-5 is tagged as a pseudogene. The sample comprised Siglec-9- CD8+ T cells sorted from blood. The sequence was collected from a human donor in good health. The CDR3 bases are TGTGCCAGAAGATTACACAGGGAGAGCACAGATACGCAGTATTTT. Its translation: CARRLHRESTDTQYF.